Each of the 16 T cell receptor beta chains below was sequenced from the same sample in a study of cytomegalovirus exposure and HLA in healthy donors. PCR primers comprised 60 Vbeta and 13 Jbeta primers. Produced via immunoSEQ multiplex PCR; TCRdb's table is partial and in-frame only. The repertoire holds 210,000 or so clones, around 80% seen once, with roughly 0.62% in the top ten. The sample taken for sequencing was PBMCs. The receptors derive from a man between 18 and 35 years old in good health and CMV-seronegative.

The rearrangement joins TRBV30 to TRBJ2-3; a possible D gene is TRBD1 (6 bases). Trimming took off 6 bases at V and 6 bases at J, with 19 bases between the two ends. The CDR3 has 14 residues. CDR1 and CDR2 (germline): GTSNPN, SVGIG (reference sequence). CDR3 loop: CACPGANLVDTQYF. CDR3 in DNA: TGTGCCTGTCCAGGGGCGAACCTCGTGGATACGCAGTATTTT. The whole variable domain, filled in from reference TRBV30 and TRBJ2-3, reads SQTIHQWPATLVQPVGSPLSLECTVEGTSNPNLYWYRQAAGRGLQLLFYSVGIGQISSEVPQNLSASRPQDRQFILSSKKLLLSDSGFYLCACPGANLVDTQYFGPGTRLTVL.

This chain joins TRBV2 and TRBJ2-7, with 7 nucleotides matching TRBD2. The CDR3 runs to 15 residues. Per germline, CDR1 SNHLY and CDR2 FYNNEI. V lost 6 bases to trimming and J lost 3 bases; unmatched junction nucleotides: 11. CDR3 in DNA: TGTGCCAGCAGAGGAACGACTAGCAGACGCTACGAGCAGTACTTC. Translating it yields CASRGTTSRRYEQYF. Filled out from reference TRBV2 and TRBJ2-7, the complete variable domain reads EPEVTQTPSHQVTQMGQEVILRCVPISNHLYFYWYRQILGQKVEFLVSFYNNEISEKSEIFDDQFSVERPDGSNFTLKIRSTKLEDSAMYFCASRGTTSRRYEQYFGPGTRLTVT.

The sample holds a few counts of this clone. An end of the junction differs from the germline gene, which may be a read error. CDR3 amino acids: CASSSGQGGQETQYF. The DNA for the CDR3 is TGTGCTAGCAGCTCGGGACAGGGAGGGCAAGAGACCCAGTACTTC. This chain joins TRBV7-7 and TRBJ2-5, with 9 bases that match TRBD1. CDR1 is SSHAT, CDR2 FNYEAQ, per germline (reference sequence). The CDR3 loop spans 15 amino acids.

V is TRBV6-5 and J is TRBJ1-5, with a weak D call TRBD1 (5 bases). Germline assignment: CDR1 MNHEY and CDR2 SVGAGI. The germline V and J ends were trimmed by 6 bases and 5 bases, with 14 bases remaining between them. CDR3 size: 14 residues. CDR3 loop: CASSLYQGYQPQHF. CDR3 sequence (DNA): TGTGCCAGCAGCCTTTATCAGGGATATCAGCCCCAGCATTTT.

The J gene is TRBJ1-1, the V gene TRBV4-1; unclear D gene. The length of the CDR3 is 15 residues. The V and J ends lost 4 bases and 4 bases respectively, with 16 bases between them. The V gene's germline CDR1 is MGHRA and CDR2 YSYEKL. The CDR3 DNA follows: TGCGCCAGCAGCCCCAGACCCGGGGAGGGCACTGAAGCTTTCTTT. The encoded protein is CASSPRPGEGTEAFF.

This sequence joins TRBV6-5 and TRBJ2-1; 7 bases agree with TRBD1. V gave up 7 bases and J gave up 9 bases; unmatched junction bases: 6. The CDR3 is 12 residues long. Germline V gives CDR1 MNHEY, CDR2 SVGAGI. The CDR3 spells CASNNRGAEQFF. The CDR3 DNA reads as TGTGCCAGCAACAACAGGGGCGCTGAGCAGTTCTTC.

The gene calls are TRBV6-5 and TRBJ2-1; the match to TRBD1 covers 7 bases. CDR1 is MNHEY and CDR2 is SVGAGI in the germline V gene. The V gene end was trimmed by 4 bases and the J gene end by 0 bases; junction bases not matched to a gene: 6. The CDR3 is made up of 16 amino acids. As DNA, the CDR3 is TGTGCCAGCAGTTTAAACACAGGGGTCTCCTACAATGAGCAGTTCTTC. Translated, it gives CASSLNTGVSYNEQFF.

The genes are TRBV18 and TRBJ2-1, with 8 bases fitting TRBD1. The CDR3 extends over 15 amino acids. The V segment lost 3 bases and the J segment 9 bases; nucleotides outside the gene matches: 10. The germline V gene encodes CDR1 KGHSH and CDR2 LQKENI. The CDR3 coding sequence is TGTGCCAGCTCACCCCCCAGGGGGCATCGTAGTGAGCAGTTCTTC. Translated: CASSPPRGHRSEQFF.

This clone was recorded a few times. The V gene is TRBV25-1, the J gene TRBJ2-7; 10 bases agree with TRBD1. The V gene end was trimmed by 0 bases and the J gene end by 5 bases; junction bases not matched to a gene: 4. This CDR3 contains 15 residues. Germline V gene sequence: CDR1 MGHDK, CDR2 SYGVNS. The CDR3 region has the DNA TGTGCCAGCAGTGAATATGGACAGGGGGTGGACGAGCAGTACTTC. It yields the protein CASSEYGQGVDEQYF.

V usage is TRBV11-2 and J usage is TRBJ2-7; possible D gene TRBD1, 6 bases. The CDR3 runs to 13 residues. Trimming took 5 bases from V and 0 from J, leaving 8 bases between them. Germline V CDR1 and CDR2: SGHAT, FQNNGV. The CDR3 DNA reads as TGTGCCAGCAGCACAGGGCACTCCTACGAGCAGTACTTC. It encodes CASSTGHSYEQYF.

The CDR3 DNA follows: TGCGCCAGCGTAGACAGGGAGTACACCAACGAGCAGTACTTC. As protein: CASVDREYTNEQYF. V usage is TRBV10-1 and J usage is TRBJ2-7, with 7 bases aligning to TRBD1. Trimming at V came to 8 bases and at J to 5 bases, leaving 12 bases not matched to a gene. In germline, CDR1 is WNHNN, CDR2 SYGVQD (reference sequence). This CDR3 comprises 14 residues.

The gene calls are TRBV5-1 and TRBJ2-5; the match to TRBD2 covers 7 bases. V lost 0 bases, J lost 4 bases, and 3 bases stayed unmatched. Germline V gene data show CDR1 as SGHRS and CDR2 as YFSETQ. The CDR3 length is 14 residues. The CDR3 DNA sequence: TGCGCCAGCAGCTTGGTTGCTAGCGGAGAGACCCAGTACTTC. Amino acid sequence: CASSLVASGETQYF.

This chain joins TRBV5-1 and TRBJ2-7; maybe TRBD2 (6 bases). CDR1 is SGHRS and CDR2 is YFSETQ in the germline V gene. V was pared by 7 bases and J by 5 bases, with 13 bases between. CDR3 length equals 12 residues. CDR3 sequence reads: CASRESGNEQYF. In DNA, the CDR3 is TGCGCCAGCCGGGAGTCGGGCAACGAGCAGTACTTC. Complete variable domain (other parts from reference TRBV5-1 and TRBJ2-7): KAGVTQTPRYLIKTRGQQVTLSCSPISGHRSVSWYQQTPGQGLQFLFEYFSETQRNKGNFPGRFSGRQFSNSRSEMNVSTLELGDSALYLCASRESGNEQYFGPGTRLTVT.

As regards this clone: In the same sample, other DNA sequences code for this CDR3. V usage is TRBV19 and J usage is TRBJ2-5; 10 nucleotides line up with TRBD1. The CDR3 length is 13 residues. J lost 4 bases, V lost 5 bases, and 1 base had no gene match. Per germline, CDR1 LNHDA and CDR2 SQIVND (reference sequence). CDR3 DNA: TGTGCCAGTAGTGGGACAGGGGTAGAGACCCAGTACTTC. Translating gives CASSGTGVETQYF.

The chain combines TRBV10-2 with TRBJ2-7, with D possibly being TRBD2 (6 bases). With 6 bases removed from V and 3 bases from J, the gap between germline ends came to 21 bases. The V gene's germline CDR1 is WSHSY and CDR2 SAAADI. The CDR3 length is 16 residues. The DNA for the CDR3 is TGCGCCAGCAGAGCCCTTACTGGTGGGACTCACTACGAGCAGTACTTC. Translation: CASRALTGGTHYEQYF.

The chain employs TRBV7-6 and TRBJ2-7; 7 nucleotides agree with TRBD1. Germline loops: CDR1 SGHVS, CDR2 FNYEAQ. The V and J ends lost 5 bases and 5 bases, in that order; junction bases with no gene match: 6. This CDR3 contains 13 residues. As DNA, the CDR3 is TGTGCCAGCAGCACCGACAGGGCCCACGAGCAGTACTTC. Amino acid sequence: CASSTDRAHEQYF.